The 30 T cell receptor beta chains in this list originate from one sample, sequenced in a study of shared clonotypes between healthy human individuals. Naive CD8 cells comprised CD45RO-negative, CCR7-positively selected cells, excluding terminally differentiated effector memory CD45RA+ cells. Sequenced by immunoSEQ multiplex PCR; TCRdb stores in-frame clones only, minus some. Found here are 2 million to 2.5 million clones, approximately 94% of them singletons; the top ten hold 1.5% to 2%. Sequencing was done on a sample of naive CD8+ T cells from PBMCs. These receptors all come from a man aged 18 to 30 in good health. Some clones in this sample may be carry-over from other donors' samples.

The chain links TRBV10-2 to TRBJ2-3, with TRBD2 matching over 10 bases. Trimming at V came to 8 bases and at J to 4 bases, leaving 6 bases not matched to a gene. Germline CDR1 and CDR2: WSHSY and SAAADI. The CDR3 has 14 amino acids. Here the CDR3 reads CASGASGRPDTQYF. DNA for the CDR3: TGCGCCAGCGGGGCTAGCGGGAGACCAGATACGCAGTATTTT.

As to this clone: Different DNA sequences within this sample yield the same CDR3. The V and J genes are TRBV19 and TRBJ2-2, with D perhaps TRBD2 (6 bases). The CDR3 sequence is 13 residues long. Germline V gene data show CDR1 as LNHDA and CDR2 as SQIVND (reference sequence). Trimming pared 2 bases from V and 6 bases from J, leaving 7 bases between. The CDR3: CASSIWGAGELFF. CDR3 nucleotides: TGTGCCAGTAGTATATGGGGGGCCGGGGAGCTGTTTTTT.

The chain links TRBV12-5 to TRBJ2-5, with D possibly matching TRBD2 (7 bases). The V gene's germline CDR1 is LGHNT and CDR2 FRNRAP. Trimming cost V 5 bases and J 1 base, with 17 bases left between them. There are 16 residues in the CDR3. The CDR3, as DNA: TGTGCTAGTGGTACTAGAGGGGGGGACTTCCAAGAGACCCAGTACTTC. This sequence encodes CASGTRGGDFQETQYF.

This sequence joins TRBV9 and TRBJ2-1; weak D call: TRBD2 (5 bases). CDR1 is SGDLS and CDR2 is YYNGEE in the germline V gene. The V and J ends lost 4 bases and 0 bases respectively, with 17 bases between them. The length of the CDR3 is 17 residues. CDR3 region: CASSYTSTISSYNEQFF. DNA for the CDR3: TGTGCCAGCAGCTATACTAGTACCATATCCTCCTACAATGAGCAGTTCTTC. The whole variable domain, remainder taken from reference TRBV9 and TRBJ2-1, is DSGVTQTPKHLITATGQRVTLRCSPRSGDLSVYWYQQSLDQGLQFLIQYYNGEERAKGNILERFSAQQFPDLHSELNLSSLELGDSALYFCASSYTSTISSYNEQFFGPGTRLTVL.

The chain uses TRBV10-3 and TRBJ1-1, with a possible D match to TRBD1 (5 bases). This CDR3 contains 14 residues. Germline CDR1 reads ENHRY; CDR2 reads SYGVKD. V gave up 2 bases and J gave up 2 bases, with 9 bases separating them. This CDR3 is CAISEMTANTEAFF. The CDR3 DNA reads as TGTGCCATCAGTGAGATGACAGCCAACACTGAAGCTTTCTTT.

Here the CDR3 reads CASSGPGSTGELFF. In DNA form, the CDR3 reads TGTGCCAGCAGTGGGCCCGGTAGCACCGGGGAGCTGTTTTTT. This chain connects TRBV25-1 to TRBJ2-2; D not resolved. The CDR3 spans 14 residues. Germline V gene lookup returns CDR1 MGHDK and CDR2 SYGVNS. The germline V and J ends were trimmed by 4 bases and 4 bases, with 10 bases remaining between them.

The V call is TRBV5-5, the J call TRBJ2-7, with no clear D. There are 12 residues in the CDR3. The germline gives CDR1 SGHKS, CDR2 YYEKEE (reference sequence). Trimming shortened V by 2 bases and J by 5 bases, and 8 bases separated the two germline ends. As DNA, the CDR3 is TGTGCCAGCAGCTTTGTTCGGGACGAGCAGTACTTC. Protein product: CASSFVRDEQYF.

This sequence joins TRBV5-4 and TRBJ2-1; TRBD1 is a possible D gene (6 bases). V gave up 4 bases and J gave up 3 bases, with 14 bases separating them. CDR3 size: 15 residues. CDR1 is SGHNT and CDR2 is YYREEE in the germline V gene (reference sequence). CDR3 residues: CASSAPRDNYNEQFF. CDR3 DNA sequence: TGTGCCAGCAGCGCCCCCCGGGACAACTACAATGAGCAGTTCTTC.

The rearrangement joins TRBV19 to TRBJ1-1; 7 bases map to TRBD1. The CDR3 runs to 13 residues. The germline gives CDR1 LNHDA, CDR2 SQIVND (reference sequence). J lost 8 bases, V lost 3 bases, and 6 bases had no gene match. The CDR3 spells CASSMTGWGEAFF. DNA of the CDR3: TGTGCCAGTAGTATGACAGGGTGGGGCGAAGCTTTCTTT.

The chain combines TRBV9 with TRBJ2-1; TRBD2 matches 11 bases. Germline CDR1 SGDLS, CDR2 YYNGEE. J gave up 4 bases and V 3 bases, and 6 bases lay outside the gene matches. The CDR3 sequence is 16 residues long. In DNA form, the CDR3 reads TGTGCCAGCAGCGCACCTAGCGGGAGGTTGTACAATGAGCAGTTCTTC. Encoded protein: CASSAPSGRLYNEQFF.

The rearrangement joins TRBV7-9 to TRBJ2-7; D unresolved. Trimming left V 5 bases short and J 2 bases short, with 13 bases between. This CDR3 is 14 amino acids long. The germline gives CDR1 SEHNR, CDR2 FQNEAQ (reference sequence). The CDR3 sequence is CASSRSGLTYEQYF. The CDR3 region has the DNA TGTGCCAGCAGCCGCTCGGGCCTTACCTACGAGCAGTACTTC.

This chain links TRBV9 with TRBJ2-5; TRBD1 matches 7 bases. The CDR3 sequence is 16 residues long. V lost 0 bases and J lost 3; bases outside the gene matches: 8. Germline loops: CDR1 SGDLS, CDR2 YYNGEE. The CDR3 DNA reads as TGTGCCAGCAGCGTAGAGGGGGCCCATGATAAAGAGACCCAGTACTTC. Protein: CASSVEGAHDKETQYF.

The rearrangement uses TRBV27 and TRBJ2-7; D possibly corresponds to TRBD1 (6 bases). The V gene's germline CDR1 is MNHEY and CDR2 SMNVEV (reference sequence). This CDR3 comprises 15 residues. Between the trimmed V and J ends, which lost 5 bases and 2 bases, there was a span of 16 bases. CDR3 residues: CASSGGTGSPYEQYF. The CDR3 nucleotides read TGTGCCAGCAGTGGGGGCACAGGGAGTCCCTACGAGCAGTACTTC.

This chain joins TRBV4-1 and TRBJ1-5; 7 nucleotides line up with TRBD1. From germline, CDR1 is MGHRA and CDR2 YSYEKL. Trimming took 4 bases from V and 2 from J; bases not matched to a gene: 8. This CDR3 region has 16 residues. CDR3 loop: CASSPYRGSGNQPQHF. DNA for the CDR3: TGCGCCAGCAGCCCATACAGGGGAAGTGGCAATCAGCCCCAGCATTTT.

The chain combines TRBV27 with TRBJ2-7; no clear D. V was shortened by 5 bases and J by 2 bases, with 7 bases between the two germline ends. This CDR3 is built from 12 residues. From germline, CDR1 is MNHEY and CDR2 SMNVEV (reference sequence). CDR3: CASSHHPYEQYF. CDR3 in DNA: TGTGCCAGCAGTCACCATCCCTACGAGCAGTACTTC.

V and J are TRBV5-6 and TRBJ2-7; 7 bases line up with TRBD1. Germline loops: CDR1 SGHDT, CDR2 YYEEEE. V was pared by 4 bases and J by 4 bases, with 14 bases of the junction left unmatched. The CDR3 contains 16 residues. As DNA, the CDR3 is TGTGCCAGCAGCGCGTCATTTGAGGGGGCCGCGTACGAGCAGTACTTC. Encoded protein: CASSASFEGAAYEQYF.

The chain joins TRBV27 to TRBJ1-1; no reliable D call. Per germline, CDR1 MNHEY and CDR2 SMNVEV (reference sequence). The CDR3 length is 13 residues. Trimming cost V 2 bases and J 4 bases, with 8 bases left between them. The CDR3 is CASSLVGFTEAFF. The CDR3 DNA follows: TGTGCCAGCAGTTTAGTAGGGTTCACTGAAGCTTTCTTT.

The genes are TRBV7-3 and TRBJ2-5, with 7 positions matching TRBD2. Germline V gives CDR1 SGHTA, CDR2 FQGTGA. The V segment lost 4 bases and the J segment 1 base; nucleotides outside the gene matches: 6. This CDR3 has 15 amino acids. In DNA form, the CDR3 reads TGTGCCAGCAGCTATGAAAGCGGGACCCAAGAGACCCAGTACTTC. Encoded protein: CASSYESGTQETQYF.

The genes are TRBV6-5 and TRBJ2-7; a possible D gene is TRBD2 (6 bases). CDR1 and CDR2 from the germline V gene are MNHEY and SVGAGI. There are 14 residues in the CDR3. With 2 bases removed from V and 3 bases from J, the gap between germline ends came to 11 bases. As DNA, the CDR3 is TGTGCCAGCAGTTACAGGGACTTAAACTACGAGCAGTACTTC. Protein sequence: CASSYRDLNYEQYF.

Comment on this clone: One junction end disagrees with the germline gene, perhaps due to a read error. DNA for the CDR3: TGTGCCAGCAGCCTAGGGCTAGCGGGAGACCAGACCCAGTACTTC. It translates to CASSLGLAGDQTQYF. V usage is TRBV13 and J usage is TRBJ2-5, with 10 bases fitting TRBD2. The CDR3 runs 15 residues. Per germline, CDR1 PRHDT and CDR2 FYEKMQ (reference sequence). The whole variable domain, filled in from reference TRBV13 and TRBJ2-5, reads AAGVIQSPRHLIKEKRETATLKCYPIPRHDTVYWYQQGPGQDPQFLISFYEKMQSDKGSIPDRFSAQQFSDYHSELNMSSLELGDSALYFCASSLGLAGDQTQYFGPGTRLLVL.

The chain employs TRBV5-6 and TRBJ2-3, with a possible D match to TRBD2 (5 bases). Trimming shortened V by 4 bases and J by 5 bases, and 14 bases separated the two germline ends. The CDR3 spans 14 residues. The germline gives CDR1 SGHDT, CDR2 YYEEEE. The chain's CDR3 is CASSPRWERDTQYF. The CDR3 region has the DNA TGTGCCAGCAGCCCCCGGTGGGAGCGAGATACGCAGTATTTT. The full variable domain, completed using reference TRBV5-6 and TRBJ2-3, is DAGVTQSPTHLIKTRGQQVTLRCSPKSGHDTVSWYQQALGQGPQFIFQYYEEEERQRGNFPDRFSGHQFPNYSSELNVNALLLGDSALYLCASSPRWERDTQYFGPGTRLTVL.

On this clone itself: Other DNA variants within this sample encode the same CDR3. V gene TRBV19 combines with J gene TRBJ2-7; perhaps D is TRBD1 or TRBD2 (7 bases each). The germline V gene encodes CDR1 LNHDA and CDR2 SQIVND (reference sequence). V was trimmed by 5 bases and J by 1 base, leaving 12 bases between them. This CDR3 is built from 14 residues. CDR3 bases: TGTGCCAGTAGTCTTCAGGGGGGGTCCTACGAGCAGTACTTC. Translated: CASSLQGGSYEQYF.

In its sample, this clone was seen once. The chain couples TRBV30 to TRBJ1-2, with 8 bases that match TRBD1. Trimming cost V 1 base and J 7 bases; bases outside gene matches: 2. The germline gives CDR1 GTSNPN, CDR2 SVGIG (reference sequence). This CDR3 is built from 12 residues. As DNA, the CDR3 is TGTGCCTGGAGTGGGACAGGGTTTGGCTACACCTTC. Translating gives CAWSGTGFGYTF.

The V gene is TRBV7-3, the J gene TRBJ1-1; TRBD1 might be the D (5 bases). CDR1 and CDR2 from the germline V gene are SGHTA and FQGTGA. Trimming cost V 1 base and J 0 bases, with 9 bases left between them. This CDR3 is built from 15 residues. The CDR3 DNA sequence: TGTGCCAGCAGCTTAATTGGGGCCCTGAACACTGAAGCTTTCTTT. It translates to CASSLIGALNTEAFF. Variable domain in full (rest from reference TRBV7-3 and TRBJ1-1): GAGVSQTPSNKVTEKGKYVELRCDPISGHTALYWYRQSLGQGPEFLIYFQGTGAADDSGLPNDRFFAVRPEGSVSTLKIQRTERGDSAVYLCASSLIGALNTEAFFGQGTRLTVV.

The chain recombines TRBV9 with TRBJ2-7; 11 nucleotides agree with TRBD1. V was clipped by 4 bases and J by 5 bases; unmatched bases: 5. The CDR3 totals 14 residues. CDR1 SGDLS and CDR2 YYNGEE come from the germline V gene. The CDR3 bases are TGTGCCAGCAGCTCACGGGACAGGGGGAACGAGCAGTACTTC. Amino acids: CASSSRDRGNEQYF.

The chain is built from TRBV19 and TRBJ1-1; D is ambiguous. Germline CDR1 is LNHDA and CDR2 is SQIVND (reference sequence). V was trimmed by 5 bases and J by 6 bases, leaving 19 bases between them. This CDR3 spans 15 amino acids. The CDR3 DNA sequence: TGTGCCAGTAGTTGGGGATCGATGGTGGGCGCTGAAGCTTTCTTT. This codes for CASSWGSMVGAEAFF.

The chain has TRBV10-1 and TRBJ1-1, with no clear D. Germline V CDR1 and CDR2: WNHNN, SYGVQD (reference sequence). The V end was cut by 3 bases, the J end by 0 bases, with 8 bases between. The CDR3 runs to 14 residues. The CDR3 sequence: CASSDRPLNTEAFF. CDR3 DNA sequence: TGCGCCAGCAGTGATAGACCCTTGAACACTGAAGCTTTCTTT.

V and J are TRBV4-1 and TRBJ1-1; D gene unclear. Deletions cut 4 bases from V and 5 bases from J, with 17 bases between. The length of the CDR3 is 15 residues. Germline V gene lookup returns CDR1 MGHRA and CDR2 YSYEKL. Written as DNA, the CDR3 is TGCGCCAGCAGCCCTTCGGCCACACTACAAACTGAAGCTTTCTTT. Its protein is CASSPSATLQTEAFF.

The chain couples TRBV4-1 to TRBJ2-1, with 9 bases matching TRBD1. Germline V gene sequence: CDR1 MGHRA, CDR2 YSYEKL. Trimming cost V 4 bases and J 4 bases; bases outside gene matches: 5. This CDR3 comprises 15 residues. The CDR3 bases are TGCGCCAGCAGCCTACAGGGGGCAAGGTACAATGAGCAGTTCTTC. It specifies CASSLQGARYNEQFF.

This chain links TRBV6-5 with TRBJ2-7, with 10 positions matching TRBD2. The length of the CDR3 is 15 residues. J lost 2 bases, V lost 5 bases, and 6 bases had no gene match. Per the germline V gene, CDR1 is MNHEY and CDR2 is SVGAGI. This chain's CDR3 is CASSTWTSGPYEQYF. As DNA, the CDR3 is TGTGCCAGCAGTACGTGGACTAGCGGTCCCTACGAGCAGTACTTC.